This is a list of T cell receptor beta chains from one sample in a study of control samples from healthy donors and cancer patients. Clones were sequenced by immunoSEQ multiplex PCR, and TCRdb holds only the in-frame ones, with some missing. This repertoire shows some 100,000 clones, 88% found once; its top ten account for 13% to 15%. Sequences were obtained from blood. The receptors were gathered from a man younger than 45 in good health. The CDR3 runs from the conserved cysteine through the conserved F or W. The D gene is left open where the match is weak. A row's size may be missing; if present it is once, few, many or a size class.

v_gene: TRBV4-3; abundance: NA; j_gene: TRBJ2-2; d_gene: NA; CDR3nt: TGCGCCAGCAGCCCATGGGTCACCGGGGAGCTGTTTTTT; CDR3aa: CASSPWVTGELFF
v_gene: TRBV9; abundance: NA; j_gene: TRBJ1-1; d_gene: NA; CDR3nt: TGTGCCAGCAGCGTAGAGCTGGGGGCGAGGACTGAAGCTTTCTTT; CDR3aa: CASSVELGARTEAFF
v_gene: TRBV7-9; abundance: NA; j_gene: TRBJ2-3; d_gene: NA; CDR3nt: TGTGCCAGCAGCTCCCGGACTATTTGGCAGTATTTT; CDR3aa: CASSSRTIWQYF
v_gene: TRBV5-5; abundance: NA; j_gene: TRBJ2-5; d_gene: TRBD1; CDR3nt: TGTGCCAGCAGCTTTCGGCCAGGGGGCGAGGAGACCCAGTACTTC; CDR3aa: CASSFRPGGEETQYF
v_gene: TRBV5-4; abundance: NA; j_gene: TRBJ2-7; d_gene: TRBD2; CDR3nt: TGTGCCAGCAGCTTGGATGGGGTAGCGGGAGGATCGGGCGAGCAGTACTTC; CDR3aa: CASSLDGVAGGSGEQYF
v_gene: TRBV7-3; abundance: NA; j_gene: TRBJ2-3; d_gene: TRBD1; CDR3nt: TGTGCCAGCAGCCCAAAACCCCGGACAGGGGGAAGCACAGATACGCAGTATTTT; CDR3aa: CASSPKPRTGGSTDTQYF
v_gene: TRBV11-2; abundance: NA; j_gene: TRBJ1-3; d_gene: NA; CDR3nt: TGTGCCAGCAGCCCGCAGGGAACCTCTGGAAACACCATATATTTT; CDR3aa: CASSPQGTSGNTIYF
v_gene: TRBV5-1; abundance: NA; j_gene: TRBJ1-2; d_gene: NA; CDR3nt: TGCGCCAGCAGTAATGCGGGGGAATTTAACTATGGCTACACCTTC; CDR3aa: CASSNAGEFNYGYTF
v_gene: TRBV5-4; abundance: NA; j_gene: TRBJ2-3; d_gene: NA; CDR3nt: TGTGCCAGCAGCTTGGCCGGGGCGACTAGCACAGATACGCAGTATTTT; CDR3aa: CASSLAGATSTDTQYF
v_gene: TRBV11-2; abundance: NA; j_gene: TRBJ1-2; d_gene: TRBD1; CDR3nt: TGTGCCAGCAGCTCTACGACAGGGTTTTGGTATGGCTACACCTTC; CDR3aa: CASSSTTGFWYGYTF
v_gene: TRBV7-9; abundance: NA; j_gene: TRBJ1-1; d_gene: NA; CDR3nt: TGTGCCAGCAGCTTATCATCGGGACCTATGAACACTGAAGCTTTCTTT; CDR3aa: CASSLSSGPMNTEAFF
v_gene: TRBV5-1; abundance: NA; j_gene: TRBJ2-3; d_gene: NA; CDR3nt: TGCGCCAGCAGCTCCGGGACCAGGGTTGGAATTTCTAGCACAGATACGCAGTATTTT; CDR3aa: CASSSGTRVGISSTDTQYF
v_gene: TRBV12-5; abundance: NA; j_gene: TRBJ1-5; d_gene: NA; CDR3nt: TGTGCTAGTGCCTTGGGATATAGCAATCAGCCCCAGCATTTT; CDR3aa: CASALGYSNQPQHF
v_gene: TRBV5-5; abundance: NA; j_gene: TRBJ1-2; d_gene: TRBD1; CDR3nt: TGTGCCAGCAGCGGACAGGGGGCGATCTATGGCTACACCTTC; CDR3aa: CASSGQGAIYGYTF
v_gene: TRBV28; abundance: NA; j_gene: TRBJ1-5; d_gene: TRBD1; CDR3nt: TGTGCCAGCAGTTTACCCCGACAGGGAATGAGCAATCAGCCCCAGCATTTT; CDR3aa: CASSLPRQGMSNQPQHF
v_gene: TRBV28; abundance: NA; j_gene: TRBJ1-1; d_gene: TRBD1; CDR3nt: TGTGCCAGCAGACCCGGGACAGGGAGGAACACTGAAGCTTTCTTT; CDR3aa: CASRPGTGRNTEAFF
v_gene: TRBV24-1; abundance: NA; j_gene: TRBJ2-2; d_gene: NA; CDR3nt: TGTGCCACCAGTGGGGGGGGCGGCGGGGAGCTGTTTTTT; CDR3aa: CATSGGGGGELFF
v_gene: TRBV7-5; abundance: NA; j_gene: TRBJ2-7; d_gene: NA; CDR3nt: TGTGTCAGAAGCTCACAGCCAGCCTACGAGCAGTACTTC; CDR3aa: CVRSSQPAYEQYF
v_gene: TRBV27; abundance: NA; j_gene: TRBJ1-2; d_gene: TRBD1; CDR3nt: TGTGCCAGCAGACCCCGGGACAGTAACTATGGCTACACCTTC; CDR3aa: CASRPRDSNYGYTF
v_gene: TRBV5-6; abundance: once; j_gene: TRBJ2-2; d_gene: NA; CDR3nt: TGTGCCAGCAGCTTGGGACAGGTCACCGGGGAGCTGTTTTTT; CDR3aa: CASSLGQVTGELFF
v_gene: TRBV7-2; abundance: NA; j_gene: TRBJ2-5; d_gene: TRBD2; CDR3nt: TGTGCCAGCAGCTTAGATAGCGGGAGTGGGGAGACCCAGTACTTC; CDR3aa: CASSLDSGSGETQYF
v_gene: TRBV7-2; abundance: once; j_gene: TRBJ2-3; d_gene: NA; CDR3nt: TGTGCCAGCAGCTCAAAGGGGGCAGATACGCAGTATTTT; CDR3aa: CASSSKGADTQYF
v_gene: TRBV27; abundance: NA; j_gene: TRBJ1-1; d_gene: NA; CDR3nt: TGTGCCAGCAGTTTATGGGGGAACACTGAAGCTTTCTTT; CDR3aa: CASSLWGNTEAFF
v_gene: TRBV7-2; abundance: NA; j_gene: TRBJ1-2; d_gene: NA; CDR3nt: TGTGCCAGCAGCTTGGGACCGACGGGATATGGCTACACCTTC; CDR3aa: CASSLGPTGYGYTF
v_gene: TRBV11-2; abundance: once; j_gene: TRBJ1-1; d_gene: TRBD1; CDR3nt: TGTGCCAGCAGCCTCGTGAGGGGGCAGAACACTGAAGCTTTCTTT; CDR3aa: CASSLVRGQNTEAFF
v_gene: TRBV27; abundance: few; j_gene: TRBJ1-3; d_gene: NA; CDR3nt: TGTGCCAGCAGTTCGATCGACAGTCCAAACACCATATATTTT; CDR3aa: CASSSIDSPNTIYF
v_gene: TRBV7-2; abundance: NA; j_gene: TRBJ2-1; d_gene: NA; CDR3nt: TGTGCCAGCAGCTTAGACCCGGGCAGGGTGAGTGAGCAGTTCTTC; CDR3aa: CASSLDPGRVSEQFF
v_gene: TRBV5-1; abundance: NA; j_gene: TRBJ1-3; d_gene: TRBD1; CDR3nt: TGCGCCAGCAGCTTGGCGGGACAGGTCGGAAACACCATATATTTT; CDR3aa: CASSLAGQVGNTIYF